The 27 T cell receptor beta chains below all came from one sample that was sequenced in a study of T cell changes during pregnancy in multiple sclerosis (dated by TCRdb to about 2019). Receptor libraries were prepared by the immunoSEQ multiplex PCR assay. TCRdb provides this immuneACCESS table in a form limited to in-frame rearrangements. Some clones are lacking; in checked studies, under half of them reflect an unresolved V gene, and why the rest are absent is not known. Across this sample there are fewer than 50,000 clones, with 90% to 95% seen only once. The top ten constitute 3.5% to 5% of the sample. The sample in question was CD8+ T cells from peripheral blood mononuclear cells, obtained in the first trimester of pregnancy. The origin of the receptors is a female donor with multiple sclerosis, enrolled in a pregnancy study.

In DNA form, the CDR3 reads TGTGCCAGCAGCCACAGGGTAGAGAATTCACCCCTCCACTTT. Translation gives CASSHRVENSPLHF. The V gene is TRBV6-6, the J gene TRBJ1-6; tentative D call: TRBD1 (6 bases). Trimming shortened V by 6 bases and J by 7 bases, and 13 bases separated the two germline ends. The CDR3 spans 14 residues. From germline, CDR1 is MNHNY and CDR2 SVGAGI (reference sequence).

The chain links TRBV13 to TRBJ1-6; 9 bases are a match to TRBD1. The CDR3 length is 14 residues. Trimming at V came to 4 bases and at J to 6 bases, leaving 1 base not matched to a gene. Germline values: CDR1 PRHDT, CDR2 FYEKMQ (reference sequence). This CDR3 reads CASSSTGGNSPLHF. The DNA of the CDR3 is TGTGCCAGCAGCTCGACAGGGGGTAATTCACCCCTCCACTTT. Full variable domain (remainder filled in from reference TRBV13 and TRBJ1-6): AAGVIQSPRHLIKEKRETATLKCYPIPRHDTVYWYQQGPGQDPQFLISFYEKMQSDKGSIPDRFSAQQFSDYHSELNMSSLELGDSALYFCASSSTGGNSPLHFGNGTRLTVT.

This clone was seen a single time. V and J are TRBV27 and TRBJ2-1; possibly TRBD2 for D (6 bases). The length of the CDR3 is 17 residues. V dropped 2 bases and J dropped 4 bases, with 18 bases sitting between them. CDR1 and CDR2 (germline): MNHEY, SMNVEV (reference sequence). CDR3 nucleotide sequence: TGTGCCAGCAGTTTACTAGGTAGCGGAGGCGGATACAATGAGCAGTTCTTC. This sequence encodes CASSLLGSGGGYNEQFF.

The V gene is TRBV6-6, the J gene TRBJ2-7; maybe TRBD2 (6 bases). V was shortened by 6 bases and J by 3 bases, with 15 bases between the two germline ends. CDR1 MNHNY and CDR2 SVGAGI come from the germline V gene (reference sequence). This CDR3 is 14 amino acids long. The CDR3 spells CASRPKWGDYEQYF. CDR3 sequence (DNA): TGTGCCAGCAGGCCTAAGTGGGGGGACTACGAGCAGTACTTC.

This chain links TRBV7-9 with TRBJ2-3; D is possibly TRBD2 (6 bases). The CDR3 is made up of 15 amino acids. V was trimmed by 5 bases and J by 6 bases, leaving 18 bases between them. CDR1 is SEHNR and CDR2 is FQNEAQ in the germline V gene (reference sequence). Here the CDR3 reads CASSTSGVVGDTQYF. Here the CDR3 DNA reads TGTGCCAGCAGCACGTCGGGGGTAGTCGGGGATACGCAGTATTTT.

The chain couples TRBV28 to TRBJ1-1; D remains ambiguous. CDR1 is MDHEN, CDR2 SYDVKM, per germline. The V end was cut by 6 bases, the J end by 7 bases, with 9 bases between. The CDR3 is made up of 11 amino acids. The CDR3 sequence is CASSSYNEAFF. The CDR3 coding sequence is TGTGCCAGCAGCTCTTACAATGAAGCTTTCTTT.

The chain joins TRBV13 to TRBJ2-3; 11 bases map to TRBD2. Per germline, CDR1 PRHDT and CDR2 FYEKMQ (reference sequence). The V and J ends lost 5 bases and 3 bases, in that order; junction bases with no gene match: 7. The CDR3 extends over 16 amino acids. Here the CDR3 DNA reads TGTGCCAGCAGCCCGGATAGCGGGAGGGAGACAGATACGCAGTATTTT. Protein: CASSPDSGRETDTQYF.

The chain has TRBV5-1 and TRBJ1-2, with 9 bases fitting TRBD1. V shed 4 bases, J shed 2 bases, and the junction held 6 bases outside the gene matches. From germline, CDR1 is SGHRS and CDR2 YFSETQ. The CDR3 totals 15 residues. The chain's CDR3 is CASSRMGQGNYGYTF. In DNA form, the CDR3 reads TGCGCCAGCAGCCGGATGGGACAGGGCAACTATGGCTACACCTTC.

V and J are TRBV15 and TRBJ1-1, with 8 bases identical to TRBD1. V was pared by 3 bases and J by 4 bases, with 7 bases of the junction left unmatched. CDR1 and CDR2 from the germline V gene are LNHNV and YYDKDF (reference sequence). This CDR3 spans 15 amino acids. CDR3 in DNA: TGTGCCACCAGCAGGACAGGGGAGGTGGGCACTGAAGCTTTCTTT. Protein product: CATSRTGEVGTEAFF.

This chain uses TRBV4-3 with TRBJ2-2, with a weak D call TRBD1 (7 bases). Germline V gene sequence: CDR1 LGHNA, CDR2 YSLEER. Trimming left V 4 bases short and J 2 bases short, with 14 bases between. The CDR3 is 16 residues long. The CDR3 is CASSPSRDRNTGELFF. The CDR3 region has the DNA TGCGCCAGCAGCCCCTCGCGGGACAGAAACACCGGGGAGCTGTTTTTT.

This chain links TRBV2 with TRBJ2-7; 8 nucleotides match TRBD1. From germline, CDR1 is SNHLY and CDR2 FYNNEI. CDR3 length equals 13 residues. Trimming took 6 bases from V and 3 from J; bases not matched to a gene: 4. This CDR3 is CASRDRADYEQYF. The DNA for the CDR3 is TGTGCCAGCAGGGACAGGGCCGACTACGAGCAGTACTTC.

As DNA, the CDR3 is TGCGCCAGCAGCGCCGGGACTGACGACGAGCAGTACTTC. This gives the protein CASSAGTDDEQYF. This rearrangement joins TRBV5-1 to TRBJ2-7; D is perhaps TRBD2 (6 bases). Trimming removed 4 bases at V and 5 bases at J, with 13 bases between. Germline CDR1 SGHRS, CDR2 YFSETQ. The CDR3 runs to 13 residues.

This clone was observed a handful of times. The rearrangement joins TRBV5-1 to TRBJ2-3; 10 nucleotides line up with TRBD2. J lost 0 bases, V lost 6 bases, and 16 bases had no gene match. CDR1 and CDR2 from the germline V gene are SGHRS and YFSETQ. This CDR3 comprises 19 residues. CDR3 residues: CASTRGWLAGEYSTDTQYF. As DNA, the CDR3 is TGCGCCAGCACCCGAGGGTGGCTAGCGGGAGAATATAGCACAGATACGCAGTATTTT.

This clone was counted once. Germline and junction disagree at one end, which may indicate a read error. J is TRBJ1-4 and V is TRBV28; TRBD1 aligns across 7 bases. CDR3 size: 15 residues. CDR1 MDHEN and CDR2 SYDVKM come from the germline V gene. CDR3 DNA sequence: TGTGCCAGCAATTTAGGGACAGTCTATAATGAAAAACTGTTTTTT. This gives the protein CASNLGTVYNEKLFF.

The chain joins TRBV27 to TRBJ2-7; D is possibly TRBD1 (7 bases). The CDR3 covers 15 residues. Trimming removed 0 bases at V and 2 bases at J, with 11 bases between. Per the germline V gene, CDR1 is MNHEY and CDR2 is SMNVEV (reference sequence). The CDR3 DNA reads TGTGCCAGCAGTTTATCTGCAGGGGGGACCTACGAGCAGTACTTC. Protein sequence: CASSLSAGGTYEQYF.

This clone was found once. The rearrangement joins TRBV2 to TRBJ2-7, with 8 nucleotides matching TRBD1. The CDR3 totals 13 residues. V lost 7 bases to trimming and J lost 7 bases; unmatched junction nucleotides: 9. The germline CDR1 and CDR2 sequences are SNHLY and FYNNEI. The CDR3 here is CASTPTGVREQYF. CDR3 nucleotides: TGTGCCAGCACTCCGACAGGGGTGAGAGAGCAGTACTTC.

This chain's CDR3 is CASSLSGAGGELFF. The CDR3 DNA follows: TGTGCCAGCAGTTTATCGGGGGCAGGGGGGGAGCTGTTTTTT. This chain connects TRBV27 to TRBJ2-2; D is perhaps TRBD1 (6 bases). The germline V and J ends were trimmed by 0 bases and 8 bases, with 10 bases remaining between them. CDR3 length: 14 amino acids. Germline loops: CDR1 MNHEY, CDR2 SMNVEV (reference sequence).

The gene calls are TRBV10-3 and TRBJ1-5, with 8 bases that match TRBD1. Germline V CDR1 and CDR2: ENHRY, SYGVKD. V was pared by 3 bases and J by 6 bases, with 4 bases of the junction left unmatched. This CDR3 has 14 amino acids. The CDR3 spells CAISDDRGGQPQHF. CDR3 DNA sequence: TGTGCCATCAGTGATGACAGGGGTGGTCAGCCCCAGCATTTT.

The chain joins TRBV27 to TRBJ2-1; 14 bases align to TRBD2. The V gene's germline CDR1 is MNHEY and CDR2 SMNVEV (reference sequence). Germline trimming cut 5 bases from V and 3 bases from J; bases unmatched to any gene: 6. CDR3 size: 17 residues. The CDR3 DNA follows: TGTGCCAGCAGTCCGCTGGGACTAGCGGGGGTCTACAATGAGCAGTTCTTC. Its protein product is CASSPLGLAGVYNEQFF.

The chain combines TRBV28 with TRBJ2-7; TRBD1 might be the D (5 bases). V was pared by 1 base and J by 2 bases, with 12 bases between. Germline assignment: CDR1 MDHEN and CDR2 SYDVKM. The CDR3 covers 15 residues. CDR3 amino acids: CASSLYRTPAYEQYF. Written as DNA, the CDR3 is TGTGCCAGCAGTTTATACCGGACACCCGCCTACGAGCAGTACTTC.

The chain carries TRBV9 and TRBJ2-3; 8 bases match TRBD1. The V and J ends lost 2 bases and 0 bases, in that order; junction bases with no gene match: 5. The CDR3 contains 16 residues. The germline CDR1 and CDR2 sequences are SGDLS and YYNGEE. In nucleotides, the CDR3 is TGTGCCAGCAGCGTGGGGACAGGTCCTAGCACAGATACGCAGTATTTT. Translated, it gives CASSVGTGPSTDTQYF.

J is TRBJ2-1 and V is TRBV27, with TRBD2 as a possible D gene (6 bases). V lost 2 bases and J lost 5, with 16 bases in between. CDR3 length: 16 residues. From germline, CDR1 is MNHEY and CDR2 SMNVEV (reference sequence). CDR3 in DNA: TGTGCCAGCAGTTTAGATGCCGGGACTGCAAACAATGAGCAGTTCTTC. Translating gives CASSLDAGTANNEQFF.

The V and J genes are TRBV19 and TRBJ1-2, with D possibly matching TRBD1 (6 bases). Germline V gene lookup returns CDR1 LNHDA and CDR2 SQIVND (reference sequence). The CDR3 is 15 residues long. V lost 6 bases and J lost 4, with 18 bases in between. CDR3 DNA: TGTGCCAGTAGGGCATTTAAGGGGGTAGGCTATGGCTACACCTTC. The encoded protein is CASRAFKGVGYGYTF.

This rearrangement joins TRBV29-1 to TRBJ2-2, with a weak D call TRBD1 (6 bases). The V end was cut by 4 bases, the J end by 0 bases, with 9 bases between. Germline V gene sequence: CDR1 SQVTM, CDR2 ANQGSEA. The CDR3 has 14 amino acids. The CDR3 DNA sequence: TGCAGCGTTGGACGGACAGCGAACACCGGGGAGCTGTTTTTT. Protein product: CSVGRTANTGELFF.

The V gene is TRBV19, the J gene TRBJ2-7; tentative D call: TRBD1 (6 bases). V lost 4 bases, J lost 5 bases, and 18 bases lay in between. This CDR3 has 15 residues. Germline V gene sequence: CDR1 LNHDA, CDR2 SQIVND (reference sequence). Here the CDR3 DNA reads TGTGCCAGTAGTAGCGGACAGAGGCTTTGGGACGAGCAGTACTTC. This gives the protein CASSSGQRLWDEQYF.

Only one count was recorded for this clone. The chain joins TRBV11-2 to TRBJ2-7; D might be TRBD1 (6 bases). The CDR3 consists of 15 residues. V lost 3 bases, J lost 0 bases, and 12 bases lay in between. The germline CDR1 and CDR2 sequences are SGHAT and FQNNGV. CDR3 protein: CASSFFQDSSYEQYF. Written as DNA, the CDR3 is TGTGCCAGCAGCTTTTTTCAGGACAGCTCCTACGAGCAGTACTTC.

CDR3 amino acids: CASSAGGGRNTGELFF. The CDR3 DNA is TGTGCCAGCAGTGCGGGCGGCGGGAGAAACACCGGGGAGCTGTTTTTT. This rearrangement joins TRBV28 to TRBJ2-2; 7 nucleotides agree with TRBD2. The CDR3 runs 16 residues. Germline V CDR1 and CDR2: MDHEN, SYDVKM. The V gene end was trimmed by 5 bases and the J gene end by 2 bases; junction bases not matched to a gene: 8.